The 7 T cell receptor beta chains below were found in one sample sequenced in a study of response to subunit inactivated influenza vaccine. TCRdb reprocessed the RT-PCR reads with MiXCR, giving one entry per CDR3 protein. The sample records hundreds of thousands of distinct CDR3 sequences, around 14% being singletons. Sample: PBMCs from blood, taken about 12 days after vaccination. The origin of the receptors is a man aged 50-60 years who received an inactivated influenza vaccine.

This clonotype was counted a few times. The chain combines TRBV9 with TRBJ1-4; TRBD1 aligns across 9 bases. This CDR3 contains 15 residues. V was pared by 4 bases and J by 8 bases, with 9 bases of the junction left unmatched. The germline gives CDR1 SGDLS, CDR2 YYNGEE. The chain's CDR3 is CASSSRTGDGEKLFF. CDR3 DNA sequence: TGTGCCAGCAGCTCTCGGACAGGGGATGGCGAAAAACTGTTTTTT.

V is TRBV5-5 and J is TRBJ2-1; TRBD2 matches at 10 bases. This CDR3 spans 16 amino acids. Per germline, CDR1 SGHKS and CDR2 YYEKEE (reference sequence). The J segment lost 15 bases and the V segment lost 0 bases, leaving 15 bases of the junction unmatched. The CDR3 DNA follows: TGTGCCAGCAGCTTGGAGGGGCTAGCGGGAGTTTTTAATCTGTTCTTC. It yields the protein CASSLEGLAGVFNLFF.

This chain links TRBV7-6 with TRBJ2-1; TRBD2 agrees at 11 bases. Germline V lookup: CDR1 SGHVS, CDR2 FNYEAQ. This CDR3 region has 17 residues. V trimming: 1 base; J trimming: 9 bases; junction bases outside the gene matches: 11. CDR3 protein: CASSLEELAGGGSEQFF. The CDR3 region has the DNA TGTGCCAGCAGCTTAGAGGAGCTAGCGGGGGGTGGTAGTGAGCAGTTCTTC. The variable domain in full, with the rest retrieved from reference TRBV7-6 and TRBJ2-1, is GAGVSQSPRYKVTKRGQDVALRCDPISGHVSLYWYRQALGQGPEFLTYFNYEAQQDKSGLPNDRFSAERPEGSISTLTIQRTEQRDSAMYRCASSLEELAGGGSEQFFGPGTRLTVL.

The chain has TRBV18 and TRBJ2-2, with no clear D. The ends were cut back, 3 bases at V and 4 bases at J, with 15 bases in the middle. The CDR3 spans 16 residues. Germline V lookup: CDR1 KGHSH, CDR2 LQKENI. This chain's CDR3 is CASSPTAGSITGELFF. In nucleotides, the CDR3 is TGTGCCAGCTCACCTACAGCTGGGTCGATCACCGGGGAGCTGTTTTTT.

The chain links TRBV7-2 to TRBJ2-7; unclear D gene. V shed 4 bases and J shed 2 bases, with 12 bases lying between them. This CDR3 spans 14 amino acids. In germline, CDR1 is SGHTA, CDR2 FQGNSA. Written as DNA, the CDR3 is TGTGCCAGCAGCTCGCAGAAAGGGCCCTACGAGCAGTACTTC. Translating it yields CASSSQKGPYEQYF.

This clonotype was seen more than once but under ten times. The chain joins TRBV28 to TRBJ2-5; 9 bases are a match to TRBD2. Per the germline V gene, CDR1 is MDHEN and CDR2 is SYDVKM. Losses at the gene ends were 4 bases for V and 0 bases for J; bases not matched to a gene: 3. There are 15 residues in the CDR3. The CDR3 protein is CASSYSGRHQETQYF. DNA for the CDR3: TGTGCCAGCAGTTATAGCGGGAGACACCAAGAGACCCAGTACTTC. The full variable domain, completed using reference TRBV28 and TRBJ2-5, is DVKVTQSSRYLVKRTGEKVFLECVQDMDHENMFWYRQDPGLGLRLIYFSYDVKMKEKGDIPEGYSVSREKKERFSLILESASTNQTSMYLCASSYSGRHQETQYFGPGTRLLVL.

This clonotype has ten or more counts. The gene calls are TRBV29-1 and TRBJ2-2; D call uncertain. V lost 6 bases and J 1 base, leaving 3 bases between the germline ends. CDR1 and CDR2 from the germline V gene are SQVTM and ANQGSEA. The CDR3 consists of 11 residues. Here the CDR3 DNA reads TGCAGCGTACGGAACACCGGGGAGCTGTTTTTT. Protein sequence: CSVRNTGELFF.